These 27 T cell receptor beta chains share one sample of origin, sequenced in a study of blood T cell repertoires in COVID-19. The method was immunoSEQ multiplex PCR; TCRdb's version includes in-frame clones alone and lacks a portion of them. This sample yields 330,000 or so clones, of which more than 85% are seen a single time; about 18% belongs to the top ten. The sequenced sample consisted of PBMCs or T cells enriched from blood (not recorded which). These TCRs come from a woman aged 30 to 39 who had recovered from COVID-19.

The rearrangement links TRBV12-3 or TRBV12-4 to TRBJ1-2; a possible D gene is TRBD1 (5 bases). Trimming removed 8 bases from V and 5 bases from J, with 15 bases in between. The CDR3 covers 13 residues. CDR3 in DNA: TGTGCCAGCCGCGGGGGAGCATCATATGGCTACACCTTC. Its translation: CASRGGASYGYTF.

The CDR3: CASSQQGGAKGNTIYF. CDR3 DNA sequence: TGCGCCAGCAGCCAGCAAGGGGGCGCGAAGGGAAACACCATATATTTT. This sequence joins TRBV4-1 and TRBJ1-3, with 7 bases lining up with TRBD1. Germline CDR1 MGHRA, CDR2 YSYEKL. With 3 bases clipped from V and 4 bases from J, the junction kept 9 bases outside the gene matches. CDR3 size: 16 residues.

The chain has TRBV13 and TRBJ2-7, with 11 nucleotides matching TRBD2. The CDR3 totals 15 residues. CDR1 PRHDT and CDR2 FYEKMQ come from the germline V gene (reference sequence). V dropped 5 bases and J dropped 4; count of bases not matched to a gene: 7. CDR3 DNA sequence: TGTGCCAGCAGCCCCGGACTAGCGGGTGCTTACGAGCAGTACTTC. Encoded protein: CASSPGLAGAYEQYF.

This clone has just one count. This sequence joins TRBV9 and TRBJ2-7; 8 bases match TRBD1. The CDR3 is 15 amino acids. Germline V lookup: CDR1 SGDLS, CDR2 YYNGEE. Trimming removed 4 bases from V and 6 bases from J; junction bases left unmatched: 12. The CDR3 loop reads CASSISGTGYGEQYF. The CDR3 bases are TGTGCCAGCAGCATCTCCGGGACAGGCTACGGCGAGCAGTACTTC.

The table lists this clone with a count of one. The CDR3 region is CASSRYQNTEAFF. The CDR3 nucleotides are TGTGCCAGCAGTCGGTACCAGAACACTGAAGCTTTCTTT. The chain recombines TRBV12-3 or TRBV12-4 with TRBJ1-1; D unclear. V was trimmed by 5 bases and J by 1 base, leaving 8 bases between them. This CDR3 region has 13 residues.

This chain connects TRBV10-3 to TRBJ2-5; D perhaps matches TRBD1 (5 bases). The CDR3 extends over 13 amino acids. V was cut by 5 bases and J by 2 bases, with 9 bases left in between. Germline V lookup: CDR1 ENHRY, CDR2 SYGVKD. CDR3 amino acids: CAISLRVQETQYF. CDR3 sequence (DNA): TGTGCCATCAGTCTCAGGGTACAAGAGACCCAGTACTTC.

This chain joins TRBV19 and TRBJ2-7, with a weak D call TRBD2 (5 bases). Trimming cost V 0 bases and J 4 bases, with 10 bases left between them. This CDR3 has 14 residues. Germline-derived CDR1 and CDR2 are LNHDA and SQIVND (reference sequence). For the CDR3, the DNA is TGTGCCAGTAGTATAGACGGGAACACATACGAGCAGTACTTC. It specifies CASSIDGNTYEQYF.

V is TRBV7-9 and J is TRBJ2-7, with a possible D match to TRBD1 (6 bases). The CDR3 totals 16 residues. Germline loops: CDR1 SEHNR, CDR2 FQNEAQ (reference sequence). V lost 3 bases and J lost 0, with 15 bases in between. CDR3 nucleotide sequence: TGTGCCAGCAGCTTGGGGACACTCACTATCTCCTACGAGCAGTACTTC. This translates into CASSLGTLTISYEQYF.

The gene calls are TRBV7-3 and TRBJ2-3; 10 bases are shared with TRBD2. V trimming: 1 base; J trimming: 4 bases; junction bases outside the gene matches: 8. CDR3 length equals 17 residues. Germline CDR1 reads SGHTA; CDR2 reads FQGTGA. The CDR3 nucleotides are TGTGCCAGCAGCTTAAGGGCCCAGCGGGGGGGCTCAGATACGCAGTATTTT. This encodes CASSLRAQRGGSDTQYF.

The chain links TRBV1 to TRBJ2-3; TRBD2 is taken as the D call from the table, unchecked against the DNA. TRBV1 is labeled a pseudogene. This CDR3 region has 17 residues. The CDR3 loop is CTSSQEPGRRRADTQYF. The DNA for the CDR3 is TGCACCAGCAGCCAAGAACCGGGGAGGCGTAGGGCAGATACGCAGTATTTT.

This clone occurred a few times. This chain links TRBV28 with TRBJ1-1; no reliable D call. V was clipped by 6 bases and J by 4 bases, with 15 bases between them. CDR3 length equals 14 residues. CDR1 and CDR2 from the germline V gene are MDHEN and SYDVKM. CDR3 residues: CASRAFGWVTEAFF. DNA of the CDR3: TGTGCCAGCAGAGCCTTCGGGTGGGTCACTGAAGCTTTCTTT. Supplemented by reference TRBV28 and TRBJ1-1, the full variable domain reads DVKVTQSSRYLVKRTGEKVFLECVQDMDHENMFWYRQDPGLGLRLIYFSYDVKMKEKGDIPEGYSVSREKKERFSLILESASTNQTSMYLCASRAFGWVTEAFFGQGTRLTVV.

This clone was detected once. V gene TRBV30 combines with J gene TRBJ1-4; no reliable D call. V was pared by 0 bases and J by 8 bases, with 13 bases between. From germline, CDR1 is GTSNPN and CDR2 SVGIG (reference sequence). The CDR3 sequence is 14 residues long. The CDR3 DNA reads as TGTGCCTGGAGTGTATTAGACAACCGCGAAAAACTGTTTTTT. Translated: CAWSVLDNREKLFF.

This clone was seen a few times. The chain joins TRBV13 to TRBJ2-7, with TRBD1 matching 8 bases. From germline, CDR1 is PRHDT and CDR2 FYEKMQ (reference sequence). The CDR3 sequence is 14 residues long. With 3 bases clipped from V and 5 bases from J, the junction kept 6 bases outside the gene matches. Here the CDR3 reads CASSFRDRLNEQYF. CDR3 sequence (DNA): TGTGCCAGCAGCTTCCGGGACAGGTTAAACGAGCAGTACTTC.

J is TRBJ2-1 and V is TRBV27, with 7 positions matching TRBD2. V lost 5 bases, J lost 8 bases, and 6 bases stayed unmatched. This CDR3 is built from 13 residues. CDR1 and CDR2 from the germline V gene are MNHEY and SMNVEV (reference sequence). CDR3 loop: CASSPRLAHEQFF. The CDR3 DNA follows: TGTGCCAGCAGTCCCCGACTAGCCCATGAGCAGTTCTTC.

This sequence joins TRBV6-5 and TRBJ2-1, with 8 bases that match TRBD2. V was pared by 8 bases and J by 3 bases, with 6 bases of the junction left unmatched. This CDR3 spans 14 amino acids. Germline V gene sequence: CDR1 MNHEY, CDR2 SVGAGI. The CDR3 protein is CASSERGSYNEQFF. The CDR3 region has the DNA TGTGCCAGCTCCGAGCGGGGGAGCTACAATGAGCAGTTCTTC.

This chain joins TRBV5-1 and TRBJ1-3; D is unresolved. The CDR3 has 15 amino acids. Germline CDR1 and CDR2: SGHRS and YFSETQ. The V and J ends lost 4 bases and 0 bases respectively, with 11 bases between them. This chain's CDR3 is CASSLDGSSGNTIYF. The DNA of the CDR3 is TGCGCCAGCAGCCTGGACGGGAGCTCTGGAAACACCATATATTTT.

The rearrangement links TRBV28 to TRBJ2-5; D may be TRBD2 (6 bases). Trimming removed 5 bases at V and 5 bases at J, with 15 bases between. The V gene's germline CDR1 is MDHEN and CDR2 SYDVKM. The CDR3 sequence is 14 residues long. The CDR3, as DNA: TGTGCCAGCAGTAACGGCGGAGGGAGGGAGACCCAGTACTTC. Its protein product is CASSNGGGRETQYF.

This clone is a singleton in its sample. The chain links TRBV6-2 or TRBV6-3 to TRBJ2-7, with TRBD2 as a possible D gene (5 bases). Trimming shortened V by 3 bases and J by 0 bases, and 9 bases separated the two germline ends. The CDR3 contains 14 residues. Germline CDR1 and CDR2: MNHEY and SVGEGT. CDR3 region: CASSYGGFSYEQYF. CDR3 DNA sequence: TGTGCCAGCAGTTATGGCGGGTTCTCCTACGAGCAGTACTTC.

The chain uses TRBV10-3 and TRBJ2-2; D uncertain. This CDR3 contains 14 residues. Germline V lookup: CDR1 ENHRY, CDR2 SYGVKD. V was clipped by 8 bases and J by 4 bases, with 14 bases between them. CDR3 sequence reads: CAIAELIRTGELFF. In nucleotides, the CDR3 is TGTGCCATCGCGGAGTTAATTCGCACCGGGGAGCTGTTTTTT.

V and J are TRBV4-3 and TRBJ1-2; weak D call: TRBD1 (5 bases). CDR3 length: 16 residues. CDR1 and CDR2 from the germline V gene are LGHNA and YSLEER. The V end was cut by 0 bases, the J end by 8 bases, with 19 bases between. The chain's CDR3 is CASSQDRGDGREGYTF. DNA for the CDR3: TGCGCCAGCAGCCAAGATAGGGGCGACGGGCGTGAAGGCTACACCTTC.

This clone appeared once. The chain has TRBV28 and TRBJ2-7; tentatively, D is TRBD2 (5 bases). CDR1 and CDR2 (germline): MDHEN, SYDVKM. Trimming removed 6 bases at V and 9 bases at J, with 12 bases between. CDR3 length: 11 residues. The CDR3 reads CASSDRRGQYF. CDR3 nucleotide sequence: TGTGCCAGCAGCGACCGTCGGGGGCAGTACTTC.

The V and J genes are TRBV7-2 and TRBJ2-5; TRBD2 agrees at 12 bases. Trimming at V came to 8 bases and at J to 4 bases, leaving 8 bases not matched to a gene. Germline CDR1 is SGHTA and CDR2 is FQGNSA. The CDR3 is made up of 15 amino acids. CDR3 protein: CASGLTSGRRETQYF. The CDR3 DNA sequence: TGTGCCAGCGGGTTGACTAGCGGGAGACGAGAGACCCAGTACTTC.

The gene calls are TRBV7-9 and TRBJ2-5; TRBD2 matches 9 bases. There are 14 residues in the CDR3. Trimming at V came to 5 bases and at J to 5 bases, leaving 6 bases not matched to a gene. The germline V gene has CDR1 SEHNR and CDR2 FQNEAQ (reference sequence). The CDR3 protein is CASSRGRASETQYF. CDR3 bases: TGTGCCAGCAGCCGCGGGAGGGCCTCGGAGACCCAGTACTTC.

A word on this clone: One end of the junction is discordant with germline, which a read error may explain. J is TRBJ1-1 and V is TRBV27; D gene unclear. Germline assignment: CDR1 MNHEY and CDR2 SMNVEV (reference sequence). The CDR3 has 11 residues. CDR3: CASSSHTEAFF. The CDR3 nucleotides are TGTGCCAGCAGTTCCCACACCGAAGCTTTCTTT.

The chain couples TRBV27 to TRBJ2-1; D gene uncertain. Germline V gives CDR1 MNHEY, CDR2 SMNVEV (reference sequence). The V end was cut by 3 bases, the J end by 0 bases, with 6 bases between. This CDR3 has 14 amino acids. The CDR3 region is CASSFVSSYNEQFF. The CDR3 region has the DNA TGTGCCAGCAGTTTTGTTAGCTCCTACAATGAGCAGTTCTTC.

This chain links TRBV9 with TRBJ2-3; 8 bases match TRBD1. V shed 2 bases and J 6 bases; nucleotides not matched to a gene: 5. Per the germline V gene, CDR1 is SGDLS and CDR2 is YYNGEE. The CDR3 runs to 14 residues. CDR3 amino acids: CASSVRTGLDTQYF. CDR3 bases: TGTGCCAGCAGCGTCCGGACAGGGCTCGATACGCAGTATTTT. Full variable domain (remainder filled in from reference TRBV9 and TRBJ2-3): DSGVTQTPKHLITATGQRVTLRCSPRSGDLSVYWYQQSLDQGLQFLIQYYNGEERAKGNILERFSAQQFPDLHSELNLSSLELGDSALYFCASSVRTGLDTQYFGPGTRLTVL.

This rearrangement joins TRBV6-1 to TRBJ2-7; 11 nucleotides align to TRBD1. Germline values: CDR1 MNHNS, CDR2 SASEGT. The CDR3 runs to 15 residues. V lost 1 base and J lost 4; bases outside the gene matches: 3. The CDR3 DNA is TGTGCCAGCAGTGAAGTGGGACAGGGGGAATACGAGCAGTACTTC. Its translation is CASSEVGQGEYEQYF.